A single sample gave rise to the 28 T cell receptor beta chains below, sequenced in a study of blood T cells in healthy people across ages (dated by TCRdb to the mid-2010s). The library came from 5' RACE. Instrument used: Illumina HiSeq 2500. A second 7 to 11 cycle PCR used a sample-barcoded 5' primer and a J-beta primer mix. TCRdb itself trimmed the public reads at Q25 with fastp, ran MiXCR and retained productive beta chains. Rows with a matching CDR3 protein are joined into one entry that keeps the most common DNA and genes. The sample yields roughly 860,000 distinct CDR3 sequences; less than 80% were counted once. The leading ten clones occupy around a quarter of the sample. The sample consisted of blood. The receptors were gathered from a man younger than 45 in good health.

This chain joins TRBV20-1 and TRBJ2-7, with 12 nucleotides matching TRBD2. V lost 5 bases, J lost 3 bases, and 5 bases stayed unmatched. Germline V lookup: CDR1 DFQATT, CDR2 SNEGSKA (reference sequence). This CDR3 has 14 amino acids. The chain's CDR3 is CSAAGLAGIYEQYF. The CDR3 DNA follows: TGCAGTGCTGCAGGACTAGCGGGGATCTACGAGCAGTACTTC.

CDR3 amino acids: CASSPDRGTYEQYF. The CDR3 DNA sequence: TGTGCCAGCAGCCCGGACAGGGGCACCTACGAGCAGTACTTC. The J gene is TRBJ2-7, the V gene TRBV2, with 9 bases matching TRBD1. CDR3 length: 14 amino acids. The J segment lost 2 bases and the V segment lost 6 bases, leaving 5 bases of the junction unmatched. Germline CDR1 reads SNHLY; CDR2 reads FYNNEI.

This chain joins TRBV15 and TRBJ1-2, with D tentatively TRBD1 (6 bases). This CDR3 comprises 15 residues. V was cut by 3 bases and J by 8 bases, with 19 bases left in between. Per the germline V gene, CDR1 is LNHNV and CDR2 is YYDKDF (reference sequence). In DNA form, the CDR3 reads TGTGCCACCAGCAGGGGGGGGCTGGACGTGGTCGGCTACACCTTC. Protein sequence: CATSRGGLDVVGYTF.

This clonotype has more than one count but fewer than ten. The chain uses TRBV20-1 and TRBJ2-4; the match to TRBD1 covers 9 bases. The J call is in doubt because the DNA end fits TRBJ2-7 better. The CDR3 contains 14 residues. Germline V lookup: CDR1 DFQATT, CDR2 SNEGSKA (reference sequence). CDR3 loop: CSARTGTGITEQYF. The CDR3 coding sequence is TGCAGTGCTAGAACCGGGACAGGGATAACCGAGCAGTACTTC.

This clonotype was seen more than once but under ten times. The chain is built from TRBV4-3 and TRBJ2-3, with 8 bases matching TRBD2. CDR1 is LGHNA, CDR2 YSLEER, per germline. The ends lost 0 bases at V and 0 bases at J; junction bases unmatched: 5. The CDR3 has 17 residues. The CDR3 bases are TGCGCCAGCAGCCAAGATTTACTAGCGGCTAGCACAGATACGCAGTATTTT. Residues: CASSQDLLAASTDTQYF.

This chain links TRBV4-3 with TRBJ2-7, with TRBD1 matching over 12 bases. The germline V gene encodes CDR1 LGHNA and CDR2 YSLEER. J lost 3 bases, V lost 1 base, and 13 bases had no gene match. The CDR3 totals 19 residues. In DNA form, the CDR3 reads TGCGCCAGCAGCCAAGGGGACCGGGACAGGGGGCAATTGAGCTACGAGCAGTACTTC. It translates to CASSQGDRDRGQLSYEQYF.

This clonotype has only a few counts. This chain joins TRBV7-2 and TRBJ2-5, with D possibly TRBD1 on 6 matching bases. The V and J ends lost 1 base and 5 bases respectively, with 11 bases between them. The germline gives CDR1 SGHTA, CDR2 FQGNSA. The CDR3 spans 14 residues. CDR3 coding DNA: TGTGCCAGCAGCTTAGAGCCAGGGGTGGAGACCCAGTACTTC. Translating it yields CASSLEPGVETQYF.

On this clonotype itself: Compared with germline, one end of the junction differs, possibly owing to a read error. The chain couples TRBV6-1 to TRBJ2-3, with D perhaps being TRBD1 or TRBD2 (5 bases each). The CDR3 contains 14 residues. Germline CDR1 and CDR2: MNHNS and SASEGT. CDR3 region: CVSSEVRGRDTQYF. The CDR3 DNA follows: TGTGTCAGCAGTGAAGTTAGGGGACGGGATACGCAGTATTTT.

The chain carries TRBV30 and TRBJ2-2; no clear D. The CDR3 runs 14 residues. The ends were cut back, 5 bases at V and 0 bases at J, with 10 bases in the middle. The germline V gene encodes CDR1 GTSNPN and CDR2 SVGIG (reference sequence). As DNA, the CDR3 is TGTGCCTGGTCCGCAGAAGCGAACACCGGGGAGCTGTTTTTT. Its protein product is CAWSAEANTGELFF.

For the CDR3, the DNA is TGCAGCGTTGATCGGCTAGCGGGAGGGCCAGAGACCCAGTACTTC. This encodes CSVDRLAGGPETQYF. V usage is TRBV29-1 and J usage is TRBJ2-5, with TRBD2 identical over 12 bases. The CDR3 contains 15 residues. The ends lost 3 bases at V and 4 bases at J; junction bases unmatched: 6. CDR1 is SQVTM, CDR2 ANQGSEA, per germline. Full variable domain (missing parts from reference TRBV29-1 and TRBJ2-5): SAVISQKPSRDICQRGTSLTIQCQVDSQVTMMFWYRQQPGQSLTLIATANQGSEATYESGFVIDKFPISRPNLTFSTLTVSNMSPEDSSIYLCSVDRLAGGPETQYFGPGTRLLVL.

The V and J genes are TRBV6-1 and TRBJ2-3; 9 bases match TRBD1. Germline lookup yields CDR1 MNHNS and CDR2 SASEGT. The V segment lost 3 bases and the J segment 2 bases; nucleotides outside the gene matches: 9. CDR3 size: 17 residues. The CDR3 loop reads CASSDFDRGGYTDTQYF. The DNA for the CDR3 is TGTGCCAGCAGTGACTTCGACAGGGGGGGGTACACAGATACGCAGTATTTT.

The chain is built from TRBV6-1 and TRBJ1-5, with 7 bases aligning to TRBD1. Germline V lookup: CDR1 MNHNS, CDR2 SASEGT. Unmatched junction bases numbered 11, after V lost 6 bases and J lost 0 bases. This CDR3 has 17 amino acids. The CDR3 nucleotides are TGTGCCAGCAGCGACGGACAGGCTGGGAGTAGCAATCAGCCCCAGCATTTT. It encodes CASSDGQAGSSNQPQHF.

As DNA, the CDR3 is TGCAGTGCTTCACCCACGACAGGGGGCTTATCACCCCTCCACTTT. Its translation: CSASPTTGGLSPLHF. V is TRBV20-1 and J is TRBJ1-6; TRBD1 aligns across 10 bases. Germline-derived CDR1 and CDR2 are DFQATT and SNEGSKA (reference sequence). The V segment lost 5 bases and the J segment 10 bases; nucleotides outside the gene matches: 11. The CDR3 totals 15 residues.

This rearrangement joins TRBV20-1 to TRBJ2-3; the D call may be TRBD1 or TRBD2 (5 bases each). V was shortened by 0 bases and J by 2 bases, with 12 bases between the two germline ends. The CDR3 runs to 15 residues. In germline, CDR1 is DFQATT, CDR2 SNEGSKA (reference sequence). Here the CDR3 DNA reads TGCAGTGCTAGAGATCACCGGGGACCCACAGATACGCAGTATTTT. Translating gives CSARDHRGPTDTQYF.

V usage is TRBV6-6 and J usage is TRBJ2-1, with D unresolved. The germline CDR1 and CDR2 sequences are MNHNY and SVGAGI (reference sequence). The CDR3 is made up of 13 amino acids. The V end was cut by 5 bases, the J end by 6 bases, with 11 bases between. The CDR3 DNA is TGTGCCAGCAGTCCCACTGTCGTCAATGAGCAGTTCTTC. Translated, it gives CASSPTVVNEQFF.

V and J are TRBV5-1 and TRBJ2-5, with D perhaps TRBD1 or TRBD2 (5 bases each). Germline CDR1 reads SGHRS; CDR2 reads YFSETQ. Between the trimmed V and J ends, which lost 3 bases and 5 bases, there was a span of 8 bases. This CDR3 spans 12 amino acids. The CDR3, as DNA: TGCGCCAGCAGCTCCGAGGGGGAGACCCAGTACTTC. This sequence encodes CASSSEGETQYF.

V is TRBV19 and J is TRBJ2-3; tentatively, D is TRBD1 or TRBD2 (6 bases each). CDR3 length: 13 amino acids. Germline CDR1 LNHDA, CDR2 SQIVND (reference sequence). The ends were cut back, 7 bases at V and 5 bases at J, with 13 bases in the middle. This CDR3 reads CASTMGGQDTQYF. The CDR3 region has the DNA TGTGCCAGTACAATGGGGGGCCAAGATACGCAGTATTTT.

The genes are TRBV7-2 and TRBJ2-4; 9 nucleotides line up with TRBD1. The CDR3 totals 17 residues. Germline V gives CDR1 SGHTA, CDR2 FQGNSA. With V trimmed by 1 base and J by 0 bases, 4 bases remained unmatched. This chain's CDR3 is CASSLEQGALAKNIQYF. The CDR3 nucleotides read TGTGCCAGCAGCTTAGAACAGGGGGCCCTAGCCAAAAACATTCAGTACTTC.

The chain recombines TRBV11-2 with TRBJ1-4, with TRBD1 as a possible D gene (5 bases). V dropped 7 bases and J dropped 8 bases, with 14 bases sitting between them. This CDR3 contains 13 residues. CDR1 and CDR2 from the germline V gene are SGHAT and FQNNGV. Here the CDR3 DNA reads TGTGCCAGCAACCAAGCCCACAGGGAAAAACTGTTTTTT. Its translation: CASNQAHREKLFF.

V gene TRBV7-9 combines with J gene TRBJ2-5, with 11 positions matching TRBD2. This CDR3 has 15 residues. CDR1 and CDR2 (germline): SEHNR, FQNEAQ (reference sequence). Losses at the gene ends were 3 bases for V and 5 bases for J; bases not matched to a gene: 5. As DNA, the CDR3 is TGTGCCAGCAGCTTTGGGCCTAGCGGGGGGGAGACCCAGTACTTC. It specifies CASSFGPSGGETQYF.

The chain employs TRBV6-2 or TRBV6-3 and TRBJ2-3; TRBD2 agrees at 13 bases. V shed 7 bases, J shed 1 base, and the junction held 5 bases outside the gene matches. This CDR3 has 16 residues. In germline, CDR1 is MNHEY, CDR2 SVGEGT. CDR3 DNA: TGTGCCAGCACCGGAGGACTAGCGGGGGGCACAGATACGCAGTATTTT. Translated: CASTGGLAGGTDTQYF.

Concerning this clonotype itself: One end of the junction varies from germline; a read error may be responsible. The V call is TRBV7-9, the J call TRBJ1-1; the D is unclear. Germline values: CDR1 SEHNR, CDR2 FQNEAQ (reference sequence). The CDR3 runs 13 residues. CDR3 protein: CASSVDGYTGAFF. Here the CDR3 DNA reads TGTGCCAGCAGCGTAGACGGGTACACTGGAGCTTTCTTT.

V gene TRBV27 combines with J gene TRBJ2-1; no firm D call. With the DNA end fitting TRBJ2-7 better, the J assignment may be wrong. The CDR3 has 14 amino acids. Germline lookup yields CDR1 MNHEY and CDR2 SMNVEV (reference sequence). The CDR3 sequence is CASSLSSSYNEQYF. The CDR3 DNA reads as TGTGCCAGCAGTTTGAGTAGCTCCTACAATGAGCAGTACTTC.

In nucleotides, the CDR3 is TGTGCCAGCAGCCAAGTGGGGACGGGGATATCTGGGGCCAACGTCCTGACTTTC. Translating it yields CASSQVGTGISGANVLTF. This rearrangement joins TRBV3-1 to TRBJ2-6, with D tentatively TRBD1 or TRBD2 (5 bases each). Germline loops: CDR1 LGHDT, CDR2 YNNKEL (reference sequence). Trimming removed 1 base at V and 1 base at J, with 14 bases between. This CDR3 has 18 amino acids.

In the case of this clonotype: At one end the junction does not follow the germline gene, possibly because of a read error. The chain combines TRBV5-1 with TRBJ2-5; D gene uncertain. This CDR3 is built from 12 residues. CDR1 SGHRS and CDR2 YFSETQ come from the germline V gene. CDR3 nucleotides: TGCGCCAGCGCCCTTGGTCAAGAGTCCCAGTACTTC. Its protein is CASALGQESQYF. Combining the CDR3 with reference TRBV5-1 and TRBJ2-5 gives the whole variable domain KAGVTQTPRYLIKTRGQQVTLSCSPISGHRSVSWYQQTPGQGLQFLFEYFSETQRNKGNFPGRFSGRQFSNSRSEMNVSTLELGDSALYLCASALGQESQYFGPGTRLLVL.

The rearrangement joins TRBV3-1 to TRBJ2-2; no reliable D call. The V gene's germline CDR1 is LGHDT and CDR2 YNNKEL (reference sequence). With 0 bases removed from V and 3 bases from J, the gap between germline ends came to 14 bases. The CDR3 is 17 amino acids. The CDR3 loop is CASSQDTGVPDTGELFF. The CDR3, as DNA: TGTGCCAGCAGCCAAGATACGGGCGTCCCGGACACCGGGGAGCTGTTTTTT.

About this clonotype: The junction and the germline gene differ at one end; a read error may be behind it. The chain employs TRBV30 and TRBJ2-7; 10 nucleotides line up with TRBD2. CDR1 is GTSNPN, CDR2 SVGIG, per germline (reference sequence). The CDR3 extends over 13 amino acids. The CDR3 DNA reads as TGTGCCGGGAGGGTAGCGGGGGGCTACGAGCAGTACTTC. It codes for CAGRVAGGYEQYF. Variable domain in full (rest from reference TRBV30 and TRBJ2-7): SQTIHQWPATLVQPVGSPLSLECTVEGTSNPNLYWYRQAAGRGLQLLFYSVGIGQISSEVPQNLSASRPQDRQFILSSKKLLLSDSGFYLCAGRVAGGYEQYFGPGTRLTVT.

V usage is TRBV20-1 and J usage is TRBJ2-3; TRBD2 agrees at 9 bases. This CDR3 contains 18 residues. Trimming cost V 3 bases and J 0 bases; bases outside gene matches: 13. Looked up from germline, CDR1 is DFQATT and CDR2 is SNEGSKA (reference sequence). Here the CDR3 DNA reads TGCAGTGCTAGTACACAGCGGGGGGACCTTCTTAGCACAGATACGCAGTATTTT. Its protein is CSASTQRGDLLSTDTQYF.